These 12 T cell receptor beta chains were all obtained from the same sample, sequenced in a study of Ad26.COV2.S vaccination and SARS-CoV-2 variants. Treatment reported: roughly 20 received Ad26.COV2.S at low or high dose, single or two shots; several received placebo; per-sample allocation not given. Day 63 following the first vaccine or placebo injection was when the samples were taken. Clones were read by immunoSEQ multiplex PCR, and TCRdb kept only the in-frame ones, dropping some. Among 350,000 to 450,000 clones listed, roughly four fifths were seen once. This specimen was peripheral blood, taken in a trial of Ad26.COV2.S vaccine versus placebo. The receptors were sampled from a person between 18 and 59 years old who received the Ad26.COV2.S COVID-19 vaccine or a placebo.

In its sample, this clone was seen a few times. The chain carries TRBV5-1 and TRBJ2-3; D remains unclear. Germline loops: CDR1 SGHRS, CDR2 YFSETQ. V gave up 2 bases and J gave up 2 bases, with 0 bases separating them. The CDR3 sequence is 11 residues long. The DNA of the CDR3 is TGCGCCAGCAGCTTCACAGATACGCAGTATTTT. Translation: CASSFTDTQYF.

V gene TRBV6-5 combines with J gene TRBJ2-5; TRBD1 matches 7 bases. V lost 6 bases, J lost 9 bases, and 7 bases stayed unmatched. CDR1 MNHEY and CDR2 SVGAGI come from the germline V gene. This CDR3 is built from 12 residues. The CDR3 loop reads CASSTGDDSQYF. CDR3 bases: TGTGCCAGCAGCACAGGGGACGACTCCCAGTACTTC.

The chain combines TRBV19 with TRBJ1-6; D unclear. In germline, CDR1 is LNHDA, CDR2 SQIVND (reference sequence). The CDR3 is made up of 13 amino acids. Between the trimmed V and J ends, which lost 3 bases and 7 bases, there was a span of 7 bases. The DNA of the CDR3 is TGTGCCAGTAGTATTACCCCCAATTCACCCCTCCACTTT. It translates to CASSITPNSPLHF.

By sample fraction, this clone is hyperexpanded. This specimen includes other DNA sequences encoding the same CDR3. The CDR3 DNA reads TGTGCCAGCAACGGACTAGCGGGGGTCGGGGATGAGCAGTTCTTC. Translation: CASNGLAGVGDEQFF. The chain joins TRBV2 to TRBJ2-1; 13 positions match TRBD2. This CDR3 comprises 15 residues. Unmatched junction bases numbered 8, after V lost 7 bases and J lost 8 bases. The germline CDR1 and CDR2 sequences are SNHLY and FYNNEI.

The DNA for the CDR3 is TGCGCCAGCAGCCAAGGCCGTGTCTGGGACAGGGGCGCCGGGGAGCTGTTTTTT. Translation: CASSQGRVWDRGAGELFF. This chain joins TRBV4-1 and TRBJ2-2; 10 bases fit TRBD1. After removal of 1 base from V and 6 bases from J, the junction contained 11 bases not matched to a gene. This CDR3 spans 18 amino acids. Looked up from germline, CDR1 is MGHRA and CDR2 is YSYEKL.

This chain links TRBV20-1 with TRBJ2-3; unclear D gene. V lost 3 bases and J lost 1, with 11 bases in between. Germline CDR1 reads DFQATT; CDR2 reads SNEGSKA (reference sequence). This CDR3 region has 14 residues. The CDR3 sequence is CSASVDSGTDTQYF. As DNA, the CDR3 is TGCAGTGCTAGTGTAGACTCAGGCACAGATACGCAGTATTTT.

The chain couples TRBV6-5 to TRBJ2-7; TRBD1 aligns across 11 bases. This CDR3 has 12 residues. The germline CDR1 and CDR2 sequences are MNHEY and SVGAGI. J gave up 6 bases and V 6 bases, and 1 base lay outside the gene matches. The CDR3 sequence is CASRGTGGEQYF. The CDR3 DNA is TGTGCCAGCAGGGGGACAGGGGGCGAGCAGTACTTC.

This chain connects TRBV29-1 to TRBJ2-3, with D hard to call. V was shortened by 0 bases and J by 11 bases, with 9 bases between the two germline ends. This CDR3 region has 11 residues. Germline V gene lookup returns CDR1 SQVTM and CDR2 ANQGSEA. The CDR3 spells CSVEDLGEQYF. The DNA of the CDR3 is TGCAGCGTTGAAGATCTGGGTGAGCAGTATTTT.

The V and J genes are TRBV4-2 and TRBJ2-2; TRBD2 agrees at 11 bases. The J segment lost 8 bases and the V segment lost 0 bases, leaving 5 bases of the junction unmatched. This CDR3 has 16 residues. CDR1 and CDR2 (germline): LGHNA, YNFKEQ. CDR3 bases: TGTGCCAGCAGCCAAGACCAACTAGCGGGAGCTGGGGAGCTGTTTTTT. Protein: CASSQDQLAGAGELFF.

The V call is TRBV19, the J call TRBJ1-2; TRBD1 matches at 11 bases. Germline CDR1 LNHDA, CDR2 SQIVND (reference sequence). The V segment lost 6 bases and the J segment 3 bases; nucleotides outside the gene matches: 6. The CDR3 is 15 amino acids. For the CDR3, the DNA is TGTGCCAGTAGGGAAAGGACAGGGGGCGACTATGGCTACACCTTC. Its protein is CASRERTGGDYGYTF.

The rearrangement uses TRBV5-4 and TRBJ2-1, with 14 bases aligning to TRBD2. The V gene end was trimmed by 3 bases and the J gene end by 5 bases; junction bases not matched to a gene: 4. This CDR3 comprises 16 residues. Germline loops: CDR1 SGHNT, CDR2 YYREEE (reference sequence). The CDR3: CASSWGTSGGHNEQFF. CDR3 sequence (DNA): TGTGCCAGCAGCTGGGGGACTAGCGGGGGACACAATGAGCAGTTCTTC.

The V call is TRBV12-5, the J call TRBJ2-7; maybe TRBD2 (6 bases). The CDR3 is 13 residues long. In germline, CDR1 is LGHNT, CDR2 FRNRAP. With 1 base removed from V and 3 bases from J, the gap between germline ends came to 7 bases. The CDR3 bases are TGTGCTAGTGGTTTGGGGGGGGTCTACGAGCAGTACTTC. It translates to CASGLGGVYEQYF.